This T cell receptor (beta chain) was captured by sequencing in a study of CD8+ T cells in alopecia areata. Findings and limits, study-wide: Higher clonality and more expanded CD8+ clones appeared in lesional than normal scalp. Sequencing of scalp samples also captures resident alphabeta T cells of normal skin. The study found TCR sharing across patients less clear than in mice, possibly for HLA reasons.

V lost 5 bases and J 0 bases, leaving 19 bases between the germline ends. The CDR3 extends over 16 amino acids. The germline V gene has CDR1 SQVTM and CDR2 ANQGSEA. As to this clone: Its cognate antigen is unknown.

RNA, once extracted, was reverse transcribed into cDNA for use as the sequencing template. The data were produced by immunoSEQ multiplex PCR, yet TCRdb's version contains in-frame clones alone and is incomplete. The data hold around 97,000 clones, with around 60% observed a single time. PBMCs, the starting material, were the source of sorted CD4+ and CD8+ T cells. The gene calls are TRBV29-1 and TRBJ1-2, with D possibly TRBD1 on 6 matching bases. The TCR sequence derives from a human donor in good health. The specimen sequenced was CD4+ T cells sorted from blood. CDR3 DNA: TGCAGCGTTCTCACAAAGGGACACCTTGCTAACTATGGCTACACCTTC. This gives the protein CSVLTKGHLANYGYTF.